This T cell receptor beta chain was recorded in a study of T cells in Graves' hyperthyroidism and ophthalmopathy. Researchers took RNA transcripts and amplified the TCR beta CDR3 regions from them. First-round RT-PCR with HTBI primers amplified the TCR CDR3 region. TCRdb re-called the multiplex PCR reads through MiXCR, storing one row per CDR3 protein. The top ten hold under 25% of the sample, which has about 400,000 distinct CDR3 sequences, about 15% seen once. CDR1 is SNHLY, CDR2 FYNNEI, per germline. The CDR3 totals 14 residues. The ends were cut back, 7 bases at V and 8 bases at J, with 17 bases in the middle.

V is TRBV2 and J is TRBJ2-2, with D possibly TRBD1 on 6 matching bases. Material: blood. The receptor comes from a woman in her sixties or seventies with Graves' ophthalmopathy. The CDR3 region has the DNA TGTGCCAGCACCGGGTCCAGGGGTACAGGGGAGCTGTTTTTT. Translating it yields CASTGSRGTGELFF.